The 18 T cell receptor beta chains below come from one sample, sequenced in a study of cytomegalovirus exposure and HLA in healthy donors. PCR was performed using 60 Vbeta and 13 Jbeta primers. Produced via immunoSEQ multiplex PCR; TCRdb's table is partial and in-frame only. The table has approximately 100,000 clones, about 80% seen once. Sequencing was carried out using PBMCs. Source of these receptors: a human donor in good health.

The chain links TRBV7-9 to TRBJ1-2; TRBD1 matches at 7 bases. The CDR3 has 15 residues. Germline-derived CDR1 and CDR2 are SEHNR and FQNEAQ (reference sequence). V lost 1 base and J lost 3; bases outside the gene matches: 5. The DNA of the CDR3 is TGTGCCAGCAGCTTAGAACAGGGGTTCCACTATGGCTACACCTTC. This encodes CASSLEQGFHYGYTF.

This clone was detected only a few times. V is TRBV15 and J is TRBJ1-2; D call uncertain. V lost 3 bases to trimming and J lost 8 bases, with 16 bases between them. CDR1 is LNHNV, CDR2 YYDKDF, per germline (reference sequence). This CDR3 is built from 14 residues. CDR3 in amino acids: CATSRVVRGGGYTF. The CDR3 DNA reads TGTGCCACCAGCAGGGTGGTGAGAGGAGGGGGCTACACCTTC.

The J gene is TRBJ1-1, the V gene TRBV28, with D hard to call. This CDR3 is built from 12 residues. The germline gives CDR1 MDHEN, CDR2 SYDVKM. With 2 bases removed from V and 1 base from J, the gap between germline ends came to 2 bases. Here the CDR3 DNA reads TGTGCCAGCAGTTTACGGAACACTGAAGCTTTCTTT. Its translation: CASSLRNTEAFF.

J is TRBJ1-5 and V is TRBV7-2, with 7 nucleotides matching TRBD1. The CDR3 contains 16 residues. Looked up from germline, CDR1 is SGHTA and CDR2 is FQGNSA. Trimming at V came to 0 bases and at J to 3 bases, leaving 5 bases not matched to a gene. CDR3 nucleotide sequence: TGTGCCAGCAGCTTAGCGGTGACAGGGATCAATCAGCCCCAGCATTTT. Protein product: CASSLAVTGINQPQHF.

The chain recombines TRBV2 with TRBJ2-1; 11 bases align to TRBD2. This CDR3 is 15 amino acids long. Germline V CDR1 and CDR2: SNHLY, FYNNEI. Trimming cost V 2 bases and J 8 bases; bases outside gene matches: 5. CDR3 loop: CASSETSGSRDEQFF. DNA of the CDR3: TGTGCCAGCAGTGAAACTAGCGGGAGCCGGGATGAGCAGTTCTTC.

The count of this clone is one. DNA for the CDR3: TGTGCCAGCAGCCCGGAATCGACAGGGGGCCGCCGGAGAGGCTACACCTTC. Protein sequence: CASSPESTGGRRRGYTF. V is TRBV4-2 and J is TRBJ1-2, with 10 bases that match TRBD1. V trimming: 4 bases; J trimming: 8 bases; junction bases outside the gene matches: 16. This CDR3 contains 17 residues. Germline V gives CDR1 LGHNA, CDR2 YNFKEQ.

Turning to this clone: An end of the junction differs from the germline gene, which may be a read error. The CDR3 region is CASSRPRNTEAFF. In nucleotides, the CDR3 is TGCGCCAGCAGCAGGCCGCGGAACACTGAAGCCTTCTTT. This chain joins TRBV4-1 and TRBJ1-1; no firm D call. The CDR3 covers 13 residues. Germline V gene data show CDR1 as MGHRA and CDR2 as YSYEKL.

The chain combines TRBV9 with TRBJ2-1; the match to TRBD1 covers 8 bases. The CDR3 consists of 19 residues. J lost 4 bases, V lost 0 bases, and 15 bases had no gene match. Germline lookup yields CDR1 SGDLS and CDR2 YYNGEE. The chain's CDR3 is CASSVGLGQGKALYNEQFF. CDR3 bases: TGTGCCAGCAGCGTAGGGCTAGGACAGGGAAAGGCCTTGTACAATGAGCAGTTCTTC. The whole variable domain, remainder taken from reference TRBV9 and TRBJ2-1, is DSGVTQTPKHLITATGQRVTLRCSPRSGDLSVYWYQQSLDQGLQFLIQYYNGEERAKGNILERFSAQQFPDLHSELNLSSLELGDSALYFCASSVGLGQGKALYNEQFFGPGTRLTVL.

The genes are TRBV7-9 and TRBJ2-5, with TRBD2 matching over 12 bases. The CDR3 is 14 amino acids. Germline V gene data show CDR1 as SEHNR and CDR2 as FQNEAQ (reference sequence). The V segment lost 2 bases and the J segment 6 bases; nucleotides outside the gene matches: 1. CDR3: CASSLTSGGKTQYF. CDR3 nucleotide sequence: TGTGCCAGCAGCTTAACTAGCGGGGGGAAGACCCAGTACTTC.

This rearrangement joins TRBV6-5 to TRBJ2-3; 7 nucleotides match TRBD2. With 7 bases clipped from V and 0 bases from J, the junction kept 4 bases outside the gene matches. The CDR3 has 14 amino acids. Germline V gene sequence: CDR1 MNHEY, CDR2 SVGAGI. CDR3: CASKLADSTDTQYF. The CDR3 DNA sequence: TGTGCCAGCAAGCTAGCGGATAGCACAGATACGCAGTATTTT.

The chain joins TRBV10-3 to TRBJ2-7; 12 bases are shared with TRBD2. Germline loops: CDR1 ENHRY, CDR2 SYGVKD. Trimming at V came to 6 bases and at J to 3 bases, leaving 6 bases not matched to a gene. The CDR3 length is 15 residues. Here the CDR3 reads CAIRDSTSGGYEQYF. CDR3 bases: TGTGCCATCAGGGACTCGACTAGCGGGGGCTACGAGCAGTACTTC.

The V gene is TRBV19, the J gene TRBJ2-6; D is uncertain. V was cut by 4 bases and J by 0 bases, with 10 bases left in between. The CDR3 is made up of 16 amino acids. CDR1 and CDR2 (germline): LNHDA, SQIVND (reference sequence). The CDR3 nucleotides are TGTGCCAGTAGTAGCGTACGGAGCTCTGGGGCCAACGTCCTGACTTTC. It specifies CASSSVRSSGANVLTF.

The chain carries TRBV6-5 and TRBJ2-3, with TRBD2 matching 7 bases. The V gene's germline CDR1 is MNHEY and CDR2 SVGAGI. CDR3 length equals 14 residues. Trimming at V came to 8 bases and at J to 2 bases, leaving 7 bases not matched to a gene. In DNA, the CDR3 is TGTGCCAGCTCTGTGGGAGGGTCCACAGATACGCAGTATTTT. The encoded protein is CASSVGGSTDTQYF.

The CDR3 DNA reads TGTGCCAGCAGTGAAGCCGGCGGCTTGTTTCAGCCCCAGCATTTT. This encodes CASSEAGGLFQPQHF. This rearrangement joins TRBV6-1 to TRBJ1-5; D unresolved. The V and J ends lost 0 bases and 6 bases respectively, with 12 bases between them. The CDR3 is made up of 15 amino acids. In germline, CDR1 is MNHNS, CDR2 SASEGT.

This chain connects TRBV29-1 to TRBJ2-1, with a tentative D call TRBD1 (6 bases). Trimming pared 2 bases from V and 4 bases from J, leaving 12 bases between. From germline, CDR1 is SQVTM and CDR2 ANQGSEA. This CDR3 spans 14 amino acids. This chain's CDR3 is CSVERGSTYNEQFF. In DNA, the CDR3 is TGCAGCGTTGAAAGGGGGTCGACTTACAATGAGCAGTTCTTC.

This clone was detected only once. The chain links TRBV6-1 to TRBJ2-7; 9 positions match TRBD2. CDR1 is MNHNS and CDR2 is SASEGT in the germline V gene. With V trimmed by 4 bases and J by 4 bases, 5 bases remained unmatched. This CDR3 is 14 amino acids long. CDR3 protein: CASSGLAGPYEQYF. The CDR3 coding sequence is TGTGCCAGCAGTGGGCTAGCGGGACCGTACGAGCAGTACTTC.

The J gene is TRBJ1-5, the V gene TRBV6-5; D is perhaps TRBD1 (6 bases). The CDR3 is made up of 13 amino acids. V was shortened by 5 bases and J by 3 bases, with 8 bases between the two germline ends. The germline V gene has CDR1 MNHEY and CDR2 SVGAGI. The CDR3 loop reads CASSHRDNQPQHF. The DNA of the CDR3 is TGTGCCAGCAGTCACAGGGACAATCAGCCCCAGCATTTT.

CDR3 loop: CAISASYDEGQVPQQYF. The CDR3 bases are TGTGCCATCAGTGCGTCATATGATGAAGGACAGGTGCCCCAGCAGTACTTC. This rearrangement joins TRBV10-3 to TRBJ2-7, with 7 nucleotides matching TRBD1. CDR3 length: 17 amino acids. V was clipped by 4 bases and J by 8 bases; unmatched bases: 20. Germline V gives CDR1 ENHRY, CDR2 SYGVKD.